The 29 T cell receptor beta chains below all came from one sample that was sequenced in a study of blood T cell repertoires in COVID-19. The repertoire was sequenced with immunoSEQ multiplex PCR; TCRdb's copy has only in-frame clones and lacks some. The table has tens of thousands of clones, 65% to 90% seen once. The source material was peripheral blood. These receptors were obtained from a man between 45 and 60 years old with COVID-19, enrolled during active disease.

This clone was counted a few times. The chain employs TRBV30 and TRBJ2-6; 7 bases agree with TRBD2. Germline lookup yields CDR1 GTSNPN and CDR2 SVGIG (reference sequence). CDR3 size: 16 residues. V dropped 4 bases and J dropped 2; count of bases not matched to a gene: 8. Here the CDR3 reads CAWTPSGLTGANVLTF. The CDR3 region has the DNA TGTGCCTGGACCCCCTCGGGACTAACTGGGGCCAACGTCCTGACTTTC.

This rearrangement joins TRBV5-1 to TRBJ2-7; maybe TRBD2 (7 bases). There are 15 residues in the CDR3. V was cut by 2 bases and J by 0 bases, with 12 bases left in between. The germline CDR1 and CDR2 sequences are SGHRS and YFSETQ. The CDR3 is CASSLGGGSSYEQYF. CDR3 in DNA: TGCGCCAGCAGCTTAGGGGGAGGGAGCTCCTACGAGCAGTACTTC.

The chain couples TRBV5-1 to TRBJ2-7, with D tentatively TRBD2 (6 bases). The CDR3 spans 14 residues. V lost 3 bases and J lost 2, with 12 bases in between. Germline-derived CDR1 and CDR2 are SGHRS and YFSETQ. CDR3 nucleotides: TGCGCCAGCAGCTCGGGACTGTTTACCTACGAGCAGTACTTC. Its translation: CASSSGLFTYEQYF.

The genes are TRBV4-3 and TRBJ2-5, with TRBD1 as a possible D gene (6 bases). The CDR3 has 14 residues. V dropped 1 base and J dropped 4 bases, with 10 bases sitting between them. Germline V lookup: CDR1 LGHNA, CDR2 YSLEER. The CDR3 DNA reads as TGCGCCAGCAGCCAAGGCCAGGGGACAGAGACCCAGTACTTC. It is translated as CASSQGQGTETQYF.

The gene calls are TRBV6-5 and TRBJ2-2, with 9 bases matching TRBD1. V lost 8 bases and J lost 7; bases outside the gene matches: 5. Germline V lookup: CDR1 MNHEY, CDR2 SVGAGI. The CDR3 covers 13 residues. In DNA form, the CDR3 reads TGTGCCAGCCGGGACAGGGAGGTCGGGGAGCTGTTTTTT. Protein: CASRDREVGELFF.

This sequence joins TRBV3-1 (or the pseudogene TRBV3-2) and TRBJ1-2; possibly TRBD1 for D (6 bases). The ends were cut back, 3 bases at V and 4 bases at J, with 12 bases in the middle. Looked up from germline, CDR1 is LGHDT and CDR2 is YNNKEL (reference sequence). The CDR3 consists of 14 residues. CDR3: CASSQPGHSYGYTF. CDR3 DNA: TGTGCCAGCAGCCAGCCGGGACACAGCTATGGCTACACCTTC.

V usage is TRBV28 and J usage is TRBJ2-7; D is ambiguous. CDR1 is MDHEN and CDR2 is SYDVKM in the germline V gene. This CDR3 has 11 residues. With 5 bases removed from V and 6 bases from J, the gap between germline ends came to 8 bases. The CDR3 loop is CASSSRGEQYF. The CDR3 region has the DNA TGTGCCAGCAGTAGCCGCGGCGAGCAGTACTTC.

The chain employs TRBV7-8 and TRBJ2-2, with 13 bases aligning to TRBD2. The junction had 4 bases not matched to a gene; V was cut back by 5 bases and J by 4 bases. CDR1 is SGHVS and CDR2 is FQNEAQ in the germline V gene. The CDR3 sequence is 16 residues long. DNA of the CDR3: TGTGCCAGCAGCCTGACTAGCGGGAGGCCCACCGGGGAGCTGTTTTTT. Translation: CASSLTSGRPTGELFF. Full variable domain (rest looked up from reference TRBV7-8 and TRBJ2-2): GAGVSQSPRYKVAKRGQDVALRCDPISGHVSLFWYQQALGQGPEFLTYFQNEAQLDKSGLPSDRFFAERPEGSVSTLKIQRTQQEDSAVYLCASSLTSGRPTGELFFGEGSRLTVL.

The rearrangement links TRBV20-1 to TRBJ2-7; D is perhaps TRBD1 (6 bases). V lost 5 bases, J lost 4 bases, and 9 bases lay in between. CDR3 length equals 11 residues. CDR1 is DFQATT, CDR2 SNEGSKA, per germline (reference sequence). For the CDR3, the DNA is TGCAGTGCTCAGACAGGTTACGAGCAGTACTTC. Amino acid sequence: CSAQTGYEQYF.

The rearrangement uses TRBV9 and TRBJ2-5; perhaps TRBD2 as D (5 bases). Trimming took 0 bases from V and 9 from J, leaving 15 bases between them. Germline assignment: CDR1 SGDLS and CDR2 YYNGEE. This CDR3 region has 14 residues. The CDR3 sequence is CASSVGAGLGAQYF. The CDR3 DNA reads as TGTGCCAGCAGCGTAGGAGCAGGACTCGGGGCCCAGTACTTC.

J is TRBJ1-5 and V is TRBV3-1 (or the pseudogene TRBV3-2); D remains unclear. Germline V lookup: CDR1 LGHDT, CDR2 YNNKEL (reference sequence). The germline V and J ends were trimmed by 0 bases and 7 bases, with 4 bases remaining between them. The CDR3 has 12 amino acids. The CDR3 sequence: CASSQDRQPQHF. In DNA form, the CDR3 reads TGTGCCAGCAGCCAAGACAGACAGCCCCAGCATTTT.

The chain has TRBV18 and TRBJ1-2; D possibly corresponds to TRBD1 (6 bases). V lost 2 bases and J lost 8, with 12 bases in between. From germline, CDR1 is KGHSH and CDR2 LQKENI. This CDR3 has 13 amino acids. The DNA for the CDR3 is TGTGCCAGCTCACCATTGGGGGACACGGGCTACACCTTC. Encoded protein: CASSPLGDTGYTF. Looking up the rest from reference TRBV18 and TRBJ1-2 gives the full variable domain: NAGVMQNPRHLVRRRGQEARLRCSPMKGHSHVYWYRQLPEEGLKFMVYLQKENIIDESGMPKERFSAEFPKEGPSILRIQQVVRGDSAAYFCASSPLGDTGYTFGSGTRLTVV.

J is TRBJ1-5 and V is TRBV6-5, with 7 bases lining up with TRBD1. After removal of 7 bases from V and 0 bases from J, the junction contained 6 bases not matched to a gene. CDR1 MNHEY and CDR2 SVGAGI come from the germline V gene. This CDR3 spans 15 amino acids. The CDR3 coding sequence is TGTGCCAGCACACCAACAGGGGCTAGCAATCAGCCCCAGCATTTT. Translation: CASTPTGASNQPQHF.

The chain uses TRBV29-1 and TRBJ2-5; maybe TRBD1 (6 bases). Germline loops: CDR1 SQVTM, CDR2 ANQGSEA. The CDR3 length is 13 residues. V gave up 3 bases and J gave up 9 bases, with 17 bases separating them. The CDR3 region has the DNA TGCAGCGTTGAGATGGACAGTCGGTTGCCCCAGTACTTC. Amino acids: CSVEMDSRLPQYF.

CDR3 nucleotides: TGTGCCAGCAGCTCGGGGGGCTCTGGGGCCAACGTCCTGACTTTC. Amino acid sequence: CASSSGGSGANVLTF. This chain links TRBV5-5 with TRBJ2-6; 7 nucleotides line up with TRBD2. Trimming at V came to 3 bases and at J to 0 bases, leaving 0 bases not matched to a gene. The CDR3 runs 15 residues. Germline V gene sequence: CDR1 SGHKS, CDR2 YYEKEE (reference sequence).

This chain uses TRBV9 with TRBJ2-7, with a weak D call TRBD2 (6 bases). CDR1 SGDLS and CDR2 YYNGEE come from the germline V gene. V was trimmed by 3 bases and J by 4 bases, leaving 14 bases between them. The CDR3 is made up of 14 amino acids. The CDR3 loop is CASSASGGEYEQYF. Written as DNA, the CDR3 is TGTGCCAGCAGCGCGAGCGGAGGGGAGTACGAGCAGTACTTC.

The chain couples TRBV4-3 to TRBJ2-1; 11 bases map to TRBD2. The CDR3 contains 14 residues. The trim removed 4 bases at V and 6 bases at J, leaving 2 bases unmatched. The germline V gene has CDR1 LGHNA and CDR2 YSLEER. CDR3: CASSLAGGFNEQFF. The CDR3 coding sequence is TGCGCCAGCAGCCTAGCGGGAGGGTTCAATGAGCAGTTCTTC.

V usage is TRBV12-2 and J usage is TRBJ2-2; the table's D call of TRBD2 was not tested on the DNA. TRBV12-2 is listed as a pseudogene. CDR3 length equals 15 residues. CDR3 loop: CASRLGSLAGGELFF. As DNA, the CDR3 is TGTGCAAGTCGCTTAGGGTCACTAGCGGGCGGGGAGCTGTTTTTT.

The chain recombines TRBV7-9 with TRBJ1-6; the match to TRBD1 covers 8 bases. Trimming removed 1 base from V and 7 bases from J; junction bases left unmatched: 6. The CDR3 is 16 residues long. Germline loops: CDR1 SEHNR, CDR2 FQNEAQ (reference sequence). The DNA of the CDR3 is TGTGCCAGCAGCTTAGATGGCGGGACAGGAAATTCACCCCTCCACTTT. Amino acids: CASSLDGGTGNSPLHF.

This clone was detected a few times. The chain has TRBV7-2 and TRBJ2-2; possibly TRBD1 for D (6 bases). From germline, CDR1 is SGHTA and CDR2 FQGNSA. This CDR3 region has 17 residues. Trimming removed 5 bases from V and 4 bases from J, with 20 bases in between. CDR3 nucleotide sequence: TGTGCCAGCAGCCCCCCCCAACAGGGATGGCGCACCGGGGAGCTGTTTTTT. Translating gives CASSPPQQGWRTGELFF.

In this sample, this clone turned up once. The chain joins TRBV6-5 to TRBJ2-4, with D tentatively TRBD2 (5 bases). Trimming stripped 6 bases from V and 0 bases from J, with 12 bases between. The CDR3 contains 15 residues. CDR1 is MNHEY, CDR2 SVGAGI, per germline. CDR3 amino acids: CASSPFGGAKNIQYF. In DNA form, the CDR3 reads TGTGCCAGCAGCCCCTTCGGAGGAGCCAAAAACATTCAGTACTTC.

The V and J genes are TRBV5-1 and TRBJ2-5; TRBD2 might be the D (5 bases). V shed 4 bases and J shed 1 base, with 14 bases lying between them. The CDR3 totals 15 residues. The germline CDR1 and CDR2 sequences are SGHRS and YFSETQ. Here the CDR3 reads CASSTVRGSQETQYF. The CDR3 DNA is TGCGCCAGCAGCACCGTACGGGGATCCCAAGAGACCCAGTACTTC.

The V gene is TRBV28, the J gene TRBJ2-1; 7 nucleotides line up with TRBD2. The CDR3 consists of 14 residues. Germline V lookup: CDR1 MDHEN, CDR2 SYDVKM. V was clipped by 6 bases and J by 4 bases; unmatched bases: 6. The CDR3 loop reads CASRISGEYNEQFF. In DNA, the CDR3 is TGTGCCAGCAGAATCAGCGGGGAGTACAATGAGCAGTTCTTC.

This chain uses TRBV6-5 with TRBJ2-7; unclear D gene. The CDR3 is made up of 13 amino acids. Germline V gene data show CDR1 as MNHEY and CDR2 as SVGAGI. V lost 6 bases and J 2 bases, leaving 11 bases between the germline ends. CDR3 coding DNA: TGTGCCAGCAGGCTAGGCGGCCCCTACGAGCAGTACTTC. Translated, it gives CASRLGGPYEQYF.

This clone came up a few times. The chain combines TRBV4-1 with TRBJ2-1, with 8 nucleotides matching TRBD1. Per the germline V gene, CDR1 is MGHRA and CDR2 is YSYEKL. CDR3 length: 16 residues. The trim removed 0 bases at V and 7 bases at J, leaving 8 bases unmatched. CDR3 region: CASSQDLGRGRNEQFF. The CDR3 DNA reads as TGCGCCAGCAGCCAAGATCTCGGCAGGGGGCGAAATGAGCAGTTCTTC.

The chain joins TRBV6-5 to TRBJ2-5, with a tentative D call TRBD2 (5 bases). The length of the CDR3 is 15 residues. Germline assignment: CDR1 MNHEY and CDR2 SVGAGI. V lost 6 bases, J lost 7 bases, and 21 bases lay in between. CDR3 amino acids: CASSPLAGRASTQYF. The CDR3 region has the DNA TGTGCCAGCAGCCCCCTCGCGGGCCGCGCGTCGACCCAGTACTTC.

This clone occurred once. V usage is TRBV19 and J usage is TRBJ1-2, with D tentatively TRBD1 (5 bases). There are 14 residues in the CDR3. Per germline, CDR1 LNHDA and CDR2 SQIVND (reference sequence). Trimming took off 10 bases at V and 4 bases at J, with 19 bases between the two ends. The CDR3 sequence is CATADSQTSYGYTF. DNA for the CDR3: TGTGCCACGGCAGACAGCCAAACTTCCTATGGCTACACCTTC.

The gene calls are TRBV30 and TRBJ2-1; TRBD2 matches 7 bases. Germline assignment: CDR1 GTSNPN and CDR2 SVGIG (reference sequence). Trimming at V came to 3 bases and at J to 5 bases, leaving 4 bases not matched to a gene. The CDR3 extends over 13 amino acids. The CDR3 protein is CAWRGEGHNEQFF. CDR3 coding DNA: TGTGCCTGGAGAGGGGAGGGTCACAATGAGCAGTTCTTC.

This clone was recorded only once. The chain combines TRBV6-5 with TRBJ1-5, with 9 bases that match TRBD1. Germline V lookup: CDR1 MNHEY, CDR2 SVGAGI. The CDR3 loop spans 15 amino acids. Unmatched junction bases numbered 5, after V lost 5 bases and J lost 3 bases. DNA of the CDR3: TGTGCCAGCAGTCCGGACAGGGGACCCAATCAGCCCCAGCATTTT. Its translation is CASSPDRGPNQPQHF.